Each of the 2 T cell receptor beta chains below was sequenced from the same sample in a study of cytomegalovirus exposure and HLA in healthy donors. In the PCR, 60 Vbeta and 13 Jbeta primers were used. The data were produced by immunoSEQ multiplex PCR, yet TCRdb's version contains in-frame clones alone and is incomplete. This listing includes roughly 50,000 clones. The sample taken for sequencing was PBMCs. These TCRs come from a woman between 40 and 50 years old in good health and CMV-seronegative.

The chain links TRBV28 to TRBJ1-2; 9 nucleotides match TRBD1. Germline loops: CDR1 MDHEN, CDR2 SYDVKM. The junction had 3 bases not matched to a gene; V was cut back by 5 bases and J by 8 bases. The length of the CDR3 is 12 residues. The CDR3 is CASSTGGEGYTF. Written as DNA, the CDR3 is TGTGCCAGCAGTACAGGGGGCGAGGGCTACACCTTC.

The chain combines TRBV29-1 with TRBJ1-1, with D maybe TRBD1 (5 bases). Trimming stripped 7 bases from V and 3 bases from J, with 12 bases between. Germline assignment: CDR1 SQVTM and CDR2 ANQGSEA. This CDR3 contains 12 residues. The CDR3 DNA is TGCAGCGGGGGGGGTACGGACACTGAAGCTTTCTTT. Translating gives CSGGGTDTEAFF. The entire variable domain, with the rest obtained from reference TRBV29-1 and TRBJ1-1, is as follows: SAVISQKPSRDICQRGTSLTIQCQVDSQVTMMFWYRQQPGQSLTLIATANQGSEATYESGFVIDKFPISRPNLTFSTLTVSNMSPEDSSIYLCSGGGTDTEAFFGQGTRLTVV.